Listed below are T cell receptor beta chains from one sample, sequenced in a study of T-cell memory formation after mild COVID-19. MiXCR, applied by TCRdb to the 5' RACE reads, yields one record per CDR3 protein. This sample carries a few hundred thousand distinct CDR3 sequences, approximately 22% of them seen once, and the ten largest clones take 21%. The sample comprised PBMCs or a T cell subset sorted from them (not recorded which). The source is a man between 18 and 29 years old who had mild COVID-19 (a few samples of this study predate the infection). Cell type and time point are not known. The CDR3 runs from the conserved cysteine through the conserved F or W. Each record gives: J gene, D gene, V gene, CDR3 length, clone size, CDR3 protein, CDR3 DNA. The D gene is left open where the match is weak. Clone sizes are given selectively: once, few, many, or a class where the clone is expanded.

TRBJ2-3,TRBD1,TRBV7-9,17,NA,CASDSIGRQGATDTQYF,TGTGCCAGCGATTCAATAGGCCGACAGGGGGCCACAGATACGCAGTATTTT
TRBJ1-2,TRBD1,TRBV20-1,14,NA,CSAATGTGNYGYTF,TGCAGTGCAGCAACCGGGACAGGGAACTATGGCTACACCTTC
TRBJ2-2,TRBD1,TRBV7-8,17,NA,CASSPPTGGMDTGELFF,TGTGCCAGCAGCCCGCCGACAGGGGGCATGGACACCGGGGAGCTGTTTTTT
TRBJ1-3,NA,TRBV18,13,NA,CASSDITGNTIYF,TGTGCCAGCTCAGACATAACAGGAAACACCATATATTTT
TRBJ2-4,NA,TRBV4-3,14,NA,CASSQDQGTDIQYF,TGCGCCAGCAGCCAAGATCAGGGGACGGACATTCAGTACTTC
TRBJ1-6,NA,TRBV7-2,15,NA,CASSPAGKYNSPLHF,TGTGCCAGCAGCCCAGCCGGGAAGTATAATTCACCCCTCCACTTT
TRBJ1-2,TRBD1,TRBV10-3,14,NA,CAISTTRDSYGYTF,TGTGCCATCAGTACCACCCGGGACAGTTATGGCTACACCTTC
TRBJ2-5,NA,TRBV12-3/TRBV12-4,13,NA,CASTPGHLETQYF,TGTGCCAGCACCCCTGGACATCTTGAGACCCAGTACTTC
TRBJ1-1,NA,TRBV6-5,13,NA,CASSYGPRQSAFF,TGTGCCAGCAGTTACGGACCCCGGCAGTCTGCTTTCTTT
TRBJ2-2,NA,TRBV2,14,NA,CASSGAGSWGELFF,TGTGCCAGCAGTGGGGCAGGATCCTGGGGGGAGCTGTTTTTT
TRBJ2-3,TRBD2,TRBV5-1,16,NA,CASSSGLGLAADTQYF,TGCGCCAGCAGTTCAGGCCTGGGACTAGCCGCAGATACGCAGTATTTT
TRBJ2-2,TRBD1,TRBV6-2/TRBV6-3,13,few,CASSSYRGGELFF,TGTGCCAGCAGTTCCTACAGGGGCGGGGAGCTGTTTTTT
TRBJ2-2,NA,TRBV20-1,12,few,CSARQPAGELFF,TGCAGTGCTAGACAGCCGGCCGGGGAGCTGTTTTTT
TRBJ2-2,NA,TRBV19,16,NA,CASSIDRGQPTGELFF,TGTGCCAGTAGTATAGATCGAGGCCAGCCCACCGGGGAGCTGTTTTTT
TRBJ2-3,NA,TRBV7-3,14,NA,CASSAVLGGDTQYF,TGTGCCAGCAGCGCAGTATTAGGAGGTGATACGCAGTATTTT
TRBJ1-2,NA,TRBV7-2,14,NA,CASSLIGQSYGYTF,TGTGCCAGCAGCTTAATAGGACAGAGCTATGGCTACACCTTC
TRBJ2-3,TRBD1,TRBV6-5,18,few,CASSYSGPGTGPLLTQYF,TGTGCCAGCAGTTACTCGGGTCCCGGGACAGGGCCGCTACTTACGCAGTATTTT
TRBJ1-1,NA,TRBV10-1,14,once,CASSEFGRGTEAFF,TGCGCCAGCAGTGAGTTTGGACGGGGCACTGAAGCTTTCTTT
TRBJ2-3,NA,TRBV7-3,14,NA,CASSLELFTDTQYF,TGTGCCAGCAGCTTGGAGCTTTTCACAGATACGCAGTATTTT
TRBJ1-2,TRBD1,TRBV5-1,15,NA,CASSLDPGQNYGYTF,TGCGCCAGCAGCTTGGATCCGGGACAGAACTATGGCTACACCTTC
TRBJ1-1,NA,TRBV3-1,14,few,CASSLGPPGAEAFF,TGTGCCAGCAGCCTGGGACCCCCAGGGGCTGAAGCTTTCTTT
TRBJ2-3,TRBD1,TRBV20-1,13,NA,CSAEQGATDTQYF,TGCAGTGCTGAACAGGGGGCAACAGATACGCAGTATTTT
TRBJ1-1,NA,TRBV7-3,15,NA,CASSSLGGGRTEAFF,TGTGCCAGCAGCTCCCTGGGTGGAGGGCGGACTGAAGCTTTCTTT
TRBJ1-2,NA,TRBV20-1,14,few,CSATRRDTNYGYTF,TGCAGTGCTACCCGACGAGACACTAACTATGGCTACACCTTC
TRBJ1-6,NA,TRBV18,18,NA,CASSPRGRESSYNSPLHF,TGTGCCAGCTCACCACGGGGCAGGGAAAGCTCCTATAATTCACCCCTCCACTTT
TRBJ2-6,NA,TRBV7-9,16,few,CASSGGPMTGANVLTF,TGTGCCAGCAGCGGTGGACCAATGACTGGGGCCAACGTCCTGACTTTC
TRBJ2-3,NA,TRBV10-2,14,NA,CASTDQGYEDTQYF,TGCGCCAGCACCGACCAGGGGTACGAAGATACGCAGTATTTT
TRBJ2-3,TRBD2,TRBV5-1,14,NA,CASSSLAAEDTQYF,TGCGCCAGCAGCTCTCTAGCGGCTGAAGATACGCAGTATTTT
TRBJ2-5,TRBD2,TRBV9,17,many,CASSVGSSGGRQETQYF,TGTGCCAGCAGCGTAGGGTCTAGCGGGGGGCGCCAAGAGACCCAGTACTTC
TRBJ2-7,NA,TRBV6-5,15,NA,CASSYTGTRGSEQYF,TGTGCCAGCAGTTACACCGGGACCAGGGGTTCCGAGCAGTACTTC
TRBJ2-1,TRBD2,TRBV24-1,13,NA,CATSDRGLQEQFF,TGTGCCACCAGTGATCGGGGACTACAGGAGCAGTTCTTC
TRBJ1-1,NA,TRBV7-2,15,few,CASSLRGPSDTEAFF,TGTGCCAGCAGCTTACGGGGCCCCTCGGACACTGAAGCTTTCTTT
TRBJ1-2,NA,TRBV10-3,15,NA,CAISDRGETNYGYTF,TGTGCCATCAGTGATCGGGGGGAGACTAACTATGGCTACACCTTC
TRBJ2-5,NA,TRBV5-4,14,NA,CASSPTAAKETQYF,TGTGCCAGCAGTCCGACAGCCGCAAAAGAGACCCAGTACTTC